The clone carrying this TCR beta chain was seen a single time. Its specificity is unknown. PCR was performed using 60 Vbeta and 13 Jbeta primers. Libraries were prepared by immunoSEQ multiplex PCR; TCRdb keeps only in-frame clonotypes and omits some of them. Of about 190,000 clones in the sample, more than 70% are singletons; the top ten hold about 5%. Each of the donors was a healthy bone marrow donor. This CDR3 is 12 amino acids long. The germline CDR1 and CDR2 sequences are SEHNR and FQNEAQ (reference sequence). The germline V and J ends were trimmed by 8 bases and 3 bases, with 10 bases remaining between them. The sample is drawn from a study of cytomegalovirus exposure and HLA in healthy donors. Findings and caveats of the study: DRB1 showed the most TCR associations and HLA-C the fewest in a later analysis, as rates varied by HLA locus.

Source material: PBMCs. The sequence was obtained from a man aged 30 to 39 in good health and CMV-seropositive. The V and J genes are TRBV7-9 and TRBJ1-2; D gene unclear. In DNA form, the CDR3 reads TGTGCCAGCCACCTTGGAGACTATGGCTACACCTTC. Amino acids: CASHLGDYGYTF.